This TCR beta chain was captured by sequencing in a study of cytomegalovirus exposure and HLA in healthy donors (dated by TCRdb to the late 2010s). In terms of the full investigation: According to a later analysis, the 110 or so validation repertoires were produced on the same platform as the roughly 600 repertoires of the first cohort. The study aimed to test whether cataloging public T cell receptors could reveal signatures of past pathogen exposure. A separate validation cohort of some 130 different subjects was used in addition to the approximately 610-subject first cohort. To predict cytomegalovirus infection status, the study combined high-throughput TCR immunosequencing, statistical association of individual TCRs with disease status, and machine learning. Overall results and qualifications from the work: Most TCR sequences were observed very rarely across donors, whereas some public TCRs were present in many individuals. A later analysis lacked HLA typing for the validation cohort, so it scored co-occurrence in that cohort across all 120 repertoires. Cytomegalovirus status was reported to be diagnosed by the classifier with high specificity and sensitivity in both the original and validation cohorts. In a later analysis, TCRs clustered in the first cohort were found to also tend to co-occur in the 120 or so validation repertoires, with approximately 95% of cluster scores above 0. According to the authors, the approach could potentially be generalized to other disease states and immunological phenotypes. Three of the identified cytomegalovirus-associated TCR beta chains were confirmed in vitro to be specific for cytomegalovirus antigens. In the study, about 150 TCR beta chains were listed as associated with cytomegalovirus.

The donors were included in the validation cohort of 120 subjects, a group kept apart from the approximately 650-subject first cohort. Looking up the germline V gene yields CDR1 MGHRA and CDR2 YSYEKL. V has 4 bases trimmed and J has 7 bases trimmed; junction bases matching no gene number 1. The CDR3 has 12 amino acids, counting the end cysteine and phenylalanine. Of the read, only the CDR3 DNA is kept; its 36 bases are in frame from base 1. The library relied on the immunoSEQ multiplex PCR assay. The study's own analysis went as follows. A statistical classification framework was built to diagnose cytomegalovirus status from the catalog of TCR beta chain sequences. The source is immuneACCESS, and TCRdb retained only in-frame sequences with V and J called. Part of the clones is not carried over; for the studies checked, unresolved V genes explain less than half of this, and the remainder is unexplained. V, J and clone size reflect that table, while D and trimming were determined from the DNA. For this sample there are 250,000 to 350,000 clones; over 75% appear just once. 0.92% of the sample is held by the ten biggest clonotypes.

In this sample, this clone turned up once. The antigen it recognizes is unknown. Nothing much larger sits one base from this clone, and base qualities are not available. The receptor chain draws on TRBV4-1 and TRBJ2-1; 7 nucleotides in the junction match TRBD2. Sample: PBMCs. This TCR came from a woman between 18 and 29 years old in good health and CMV-seronegative. Here the CDR3 is given as CASSREGNEQFF. The bases read TGCGCCAGCAGCCGGGAGGGGAATGAGCAGTTCTTC.